Listed here are 31 T cell receptor beta chains from one sample, sequenced in a study of cytomegalovirus exposure and HLA in healthy donors. The PCR ran on 60 Vbeta and 13 Jbeta primers. The repertoire was sequenced with immunoSEQ multiplex PCR; TCRdb's copy has only in-frame clones and lacks some. The sample lists about 210,000 clones, over 60% seen once, with 1.5% to 2% in the top ten. Sequenced input: PBMCs. These receptors originate from a male donor in good health and CMV-seronegative.

The chain has TRBV18 and TRBJ2-7; perhaps TRBD2 as D (5 bases). V lost 4 bases and J 3 bases, leaving 13 bases between the germline ends. Germline-derived CDR1 and CDR2 are KGHSH and LQKENI. CDR3 length: 14 residues. The CDR3 is CASSLWSGYYEQYF. In DNA form, the CDR3 reads TGTGCCAGCTCACTTTGGAGCGGATACTACGAGCAGTACTTC.

This chain uses TRBV6-1 with TRBJ2-3, with TRBD2 matching over 8 bases. CDR3 length: 15 amino acids. Per the germline V gene, CDR1 is MNHNS and CDR2 is SASEGT. V trimming: 3 bases; J trimming: 4 bases; junction bases outside the gene matches: 6. CDR3 loop: CASSESAGGSDTQYF. As DNA, the CDR3 is TGTGCCAGCAGTGAGTCGGCGGGAGGATCAGATACGCAGTATTTT.

V and J are TRBV5-1 and TRBJ2-7, with TRBD1 matching over 11 bases. In germline, CDR1 is SGHRS, CDR2 YFSETQ. Trimming at V came to 3 bases and at J to 2 bases, leaving 4 bases not matched to a gene. The CDR3 spans 15 residues. The CDR3 DNA reads TGCGCCAGCAGCTCGGACAGGGGGCTACCCTACGAGCAGTACTTC. Translating gives CASSSDRGLPYEQYF.

This chain connects TRBV29-1 to TRBJ2-3, with D possibly matching TRBD1 (6 bases). Germline V gene sequence: CDR1 SQVTM, CDR2 ANQGSEA. V was trimmed by 4 bases and J by 0 bases, leaving 14 bases between them. The CDR3 spans 15 residues. CDR3 sequence reads: CSVAGQPSSTDTQYF. The CDR3 DNA follows: TGCAGCGTTGCTGGACAGCCCTCTAGCACAGATACGCAGTATTTT.

Here the CDR3 DNA reads TGTGCCAGCAGCGCCTACAGACTAGCGGCCTACAATGAGCAGTTCTTC. Residues: CASSAYRLAAYNEQFF. This chain links TRBV9 with TRBJ2-1; 9 bases fit TRBD2. This CDR3 has 16 amino acids. Unmatched junction bases numbered 6, after V lost 3 bases and J lost 2 bases. Per germline, CDR1 SGDLS and CDR2 YYNGEE.

The V and J genes are TRBV2 and TRBJ1-4; 11 bases fit TRBD1. The V gene end was trimmed by 7 bases and the J gene end by 8 bases; junction bases not matched to a gene: 3. Germline CDR1 SNHLY, CDR2 FYNNEI. The CDR3 has 13 amino acids. CDR3 bases: TGTGCCAGCAAGGGACAGGGGGGCGAAAAACTGTTTTTT. Its translation: CASKGQGGEKLFF.

J is TRBJ1-1 and V is TRBV29-1; the match to TRBD1 covers 9 bases. This CDR3 is built from 13 residues. Germline values: CDR1 SQVTM, CDR2 ANQGSEA. Trimming took 7 bases from V and 5 from J; bases not matched to a gene: 8. The CDR3 coding sequence is TGCAGCGGACAGGGGGACCTGGGGACTGAAGCTTTCTTT. As protein: CSGQGDLGTEAFF.

The V call is TRBV7-3, the J call TRBJ2-1; D might be TRBD2 (6 bases). Germline V gene data show CDR1 as SGHTA and CDR2 as FQGTGA. The V and J ends lost 2 bases and 0 bases respectively, with 17 bases between them. The CDR3 extends over 18 amino acids. CDR3 bases: TGTGCCAGCAGCTTAGCCCCCGGGACTCACAGCTCCTACAATGAGCAGTTCTTC. Its protein product is CASSLAPGTHSSYNEQFF.

V usage is TRBV2 and J usage is TRBJ1-2; 11 bases line up with TRBD1. CDR3 length: 14 amino acids. Unmatched junction bases numbered 6, after V lost 6 bases and J lost 6 bases. Germline assignment: CDR1 SNHLY and CDR2 FYNNEI. The CDR3 spells CASSHPGQGDGYTF. In DNA, the CDR3 is TGTGCCAGCAGCCATCCGGGACAGGGGGATGGCTACACCTTC.

This clone has a handful of counts. V is TRBV7-9 and J is TRBJ2-7, with a weak D call TRBD2 (5 bases). The V end lost 1 base, the J end lost 4 bases, and 8 bases lay between the germline ends. The CDR3 sequence is 13 residues long. Germline CDR1 and CDR2: SEHNR and FQNEAQ (reference sequence). CDR3 coding DNA: TGTGCCAGCAGCTTAGGAGGCGGGTACGAGCAGTACTTC. Its protein product is CASSLGGGYEQYF.

The chain couples TRBV30 to TRBJ1-3; D unresolved. The germline V gene encodes CDR1 GTSNPN and CDR2 SVGIG (reference sequence). CDR3 length: 13 residues. Trimming took off 2 bases at V and 0 bases at J, with 5 bases between the two ends. This CDR3 is CAWSLFSGNTIYF. The CDR3 DNA reads as TGTGCCTGGAGTCTGTTCTCTGGAAACACCATATATTTT.

The gene calls are TRBV30 and TRBJ2-7, with 7 bases fitting TRBD2. CDR3 length: 14 residues. CDR1 is GTSNPN and CDR2 is SVGIG in the germline V gene (reference sequence). J was trimmed by 5 bases and V by 4 bases; bases with no gene match: 11. CDR3 coding DNA: TGTGCCTGGACTGGGGTGGGAGGGCCCCACGAGCAGTACTTC. It is translated as CAWTGVGGPHEQYF.

The V gene is TRBV4-2, the J gene TRBJ1-1; D unresolved. With 1 base removed from V and 0 bases from J, the gap between germline ends came to 12 bases. Per germline, CDR1 LGHNA and CDR2 YNFKEQ. The CDR3 covers 16 residues. The CDR3: CASSQVEARLNTEAFF. In DNA, the CDR3 is TGTGCCAGCAGCCAAGTGGAGGCAAGACTGAACACTGAAGCTTTCTTT.

This chain connects TRBV15 to TRBJ1-4, with unresolved D. This CDR3 is built from 15 residues. V dropped 1 base and J dropped 5 bases, with 11 bases sitting between them. Germline V CDR1 and CDR2: LNHNV, YYDKDF (reference sequence). The CDR3 spells CATSRGGAPNEKLFF. The CDR3 bases are TGTGCCACCAGCAGAGGAGGCGCTCCCAATGAAAAACTGTTTTTT.

The chain has TRBV23-1 and TRBJ1-2, with a weak D call TRBD1 (6 bases). TRBV23-1 is known as an ORF, though its function is uncertain. Trimming stripped 3 bases from V and 3 bases from J, with 14 bases between. The CDR3 has 15 amino acids. The DNA of the CDR3 is TGCGCCAGCAGTCAGAATACTGGGGGCGACTATGGCTACACCTTC. It encodes CASSQNTGGDYGYTF.

The chain recombines TRBV11-2 with TRBJ2-3, with 7 positions matching TRBD2. Looked up from germline, CDR1 is SGHAT and CDR2 is FQNNGV. With 5 bases clipped from V and 3 bases from J, the junction kept 8 bases outside the gene matches. This CDR3 is 15 amino acids long. DNA for the CDR3: TGTGCCAGCAGCCCCACGTGGGGAGGGACAGATACGCAGTATTTT. This gives the protein CASSPTWGGTDTQYF.

This clone showed up just once. The chain couples TRBV28 to TRBJ1-2; no definite D call. The germline V gene has CDR1 MDHEN and CDR2 SYDVKM. Deletions cut 7 bases from V and 3 bases from J, with 12 bases between. The CDR3 sequence is 13 residues long. This CDR3 is CASTPVLDYGYTF. In nucleotides, the CDR3 is TGTGCCAGCACCCCGGTCCTGGACTATGGCTACACCTTC.

The CDR3 DNA is TGTGCCAGCAGCCTTCGACAGGGTGGGGAAAAACTGTTTTTT. Amino acids: CASSLRQGGEKLFF. This chain connects TRBV7-2 to TRBJ1-4; TRBD1 agrees at 7 bases. The length of the CDR3 is 14 residues. V was clipped by 5 bases and J by 8 bases; unmatched bases: 8. Germline-derived CDR1 and CDR2 are SGHTA and FQGNSA.

This clone was counted only a few times. The chain couples TRBV5-4 to TRBJ1-1, with D maybe TRBD1 (5 bases). Per germline, CDR1 SGHNT and CDR2 YYREEE (reference sequence). The CDR3 is 14 residues long. V lost 2 bases and J lost 3, with 11 bases in between. Here the CDR3 reads CASSLRGKDTEAFF. The CDR3 coding sequence is TGTGCCAGCAGCTTACGGGGGAAGGACACTGAAGCTTTCTTT.

The rearrangement joins TRBV30 to TRBJ1-2; 8 nucleotides match TRBD1. The germline V gene encodes CDR1 GTSNPN and CDR2 SVGIG (reference sequence). The CDR3 sequence is 15 residues long. V trimming: 3 bases; J trimming: 0 bases; junction bases outside the gene matches: 6. CDR3: CAWSSDREANYGYTF. CDR3 nucleotide sequence: TGTGCCTGGAGCTCGGACAGGGAAGCTAACTATGGCTACACCTTC.

CDR3 region: CASSLGAGSTYEQYF. CDR3 nucleotide sequence: TGTGCCAGCAGCTTGGGGGCAGGCTCTACCTACGAGCAGTACTTC. The genes are TRBV5-6 and TRBJ2-7; no firm D call. The CDR3 has 15 residues. Germline CDR1 reads SGHDT; CDR2 reads YYEEEE. V dropped 0 bases and J dropped 2 bases, with 12 bases sitting between them.

The rearrangement uses TRBV19 and TRBJ1-5; D perhaps matches TRBD1 (5 bases). This CDR3 comprises 14 residues. Trimming left V 7 bases short and J 4 bases short, with 14 bases between. The germline V gene encodes CDR1 LNHDA and CDR2 SQIVND (reference sequence). CDR3 amino acids: CASTSGYPNQPQHF. CDR3 nucleotides: TGTGCCAGTACATCAGGGTACCCTAATCAGCCCCAGCATTTT.

The chain joins TRBV9 to TRBJ2-1; weak D call: TRBD2 (6 bases). CDR1 is SGDLS, CDR2 YYNGEE, per germline. Trimming cost V 0 bases and J 7 bases, with 11 bases left between them. The CDR3 sequence is 14 residues long. CDR3 residues: CASSVGGTQNEQFF. In nucleotides, the CDR3 is TGTGCCAGCAGCGTAGGGGGGACTCAAAATGAGCAGTTCTTC.

This clone appeared a single time. The chain recombines TRBV6-1 with TRBJ1-2, with TRBD1 matching over 11 bases. This CDR3 has 14 residues. Trimming cost V 2 bases and J 14 bases; bases outside gene matches: 10. CDR1 is MNHNS and CDR2 is SASEGT in the germline V gene. CDR3 loop: CASSEMGQGVSRTF. The DNA of the CDR3 is TGTGCCAGCAGTGAAATGGGACAGGGGGTTAGTAGGACCTTC.

V and J are TRBV7-8 and TRBJ1-2; D perhaps matches TRBD1 (5 bases). CDR3 length: 13 residues. Trimming stripped 3 bases from V and 2 bases from J, with 7 bases between. Germline CDR1 and CDR2: SGHVS and FQNEAQ. Written as DNA, the CDR3 is TGTGCCAGCAGCTTCCCAGGGAACTATGGCTACACCTTC. This codes for CASSFPGNYGYTF. The full variable domain, its missing parts supplied by reference TRBV7-8 and TRBJ1-2, is GAGVSQSPRYKVAKRGQDVALRCDPISGHVSLFWYQQALGQGPEFLTYFQNEAQLDKSGLPSDRFFAERPEGSVSTLKIQRTQQEDSAVYLCASSFPGNYGYTFGSGTRLTVV.

This chain joins TRBV7-3 and TRBJ2-7; TRBD1 matches 8 bases. The length of the CDR3 is 14 residues. V was clipped by 2 bases and J by 3 bases; unmatched bases: 3. Germline V lookup: CDR1 SGHTA, CDR2 FQGTGA. CDR3 sequence: CASSLSGQGYEQYF. CDR3 bases: TGTGCCAGCAGCTTATCTGGACAGGGCTACGAGCAGTACTTC.

This chain links TRBV5-1 with TRBJ2-3; weak D call: TRBD1 (7 bases). The CDR3 runs to 16 residues. The germline CDR1 and CDR2 sequences are SGHRS and YFSETQ. Trimming removed 1 base from V and 3 bases from J, with 15 bases in between. The CDR3 loop reads CASSLIPGGRTDTQYF. As DNA, the CDR3 is TGCGCCAGCAGCTTGATCCCAGGGGGGAGAACAGATACGCAGTATTTT.

CDR3 nucleotides: TGTGCCAGCCGATACAGGGAAACTAATGAAAAACTGTTTTTT. It translates to CASRYRETNEKLFF. The chain recombines TRBV6-5 with TRBJ1-4, with TRBD1 as a possible D gene (6 bases). The CDR3 sequence is 14 residues long. Germline V gene data show CDR1 as MNHEY and CDR2 as SVGAGI. V lost 8 bases and J 1 base, leaving 11 bases between the germline ends.

This chain uses TRBV9 with TRBJ2-1; TRBD2 matches at 12 bases. Germline V gene lookup returns CDR1 SGDLS and CDR2 YYNGEE. This CDR3 spans 17 amino acids. The junction had 9 bases not matched to a gene; V was cut back by 3 bases and J by 5 bases. CDR3 sequence reads: CASSAVTLAGGHNEQFF. In DNA form, the CDR3 reads TGTGCCAGCAGCGCGGTAACTCTAGCGGGAGGGCACAATGAGCAGTTCTTC.

V and J are TRBV28 and TRBJ1-6, with D perhaps TRBD1 (5 bases). The CDR3 has 14 amino acids. V was clipped by 2 bases and J by 10 bases, with 12 bases between them. Germline V gene sequence: CDR1 MDHEN, CDR2 SYDVKM. This chain's CDR3 is CASSLRGGDSPLHF. In DNA, the CDR3 is TGTGCCAGCAGTTTACGGGGGGGAGACTCACCCCTCCACTTT.

This chain links TRBV5-6 with TRBJ2-7; 7 bases map to TRBD1. CDR1 and CDR2 from the germline V gene are SGHDT and YYEEEE. The J segment lost 0 bases and the V segment lost 9 bases, leaving 9 bases of the junction unmatched. The CDR3 is made up of 14 amino acids. CDR3 in amino acids: CATSAQGSSYEQYF. CDR3 DNA: TGTGCCACCTCGGCACAGGGGAGCTCCTACGAGCAGTACTTC.